This TCR beta chain was sequenced during a study of blood T cell repertoires in COVID-19. Across the study: Some COVID-19 samples were acute and others convalescent; all came from the United States, Italy and Spain. PBMCs, B-cell-depleted T cells, or T cells provided the cDNA or gDNA that made up the material.

Germline lookup yields CDR1 MNHNY and CDR2 SVGAGI (reference sequence). With 5 bases removed from V and 1 base from J, the gap between germline ends came to 11 bases. This CDR3 is built from 14 residues. Clones were read by immunoSEQ multiplex PCR, and TCRdb kept only the in-frame ones, dropping some. The sample lists 150,000 to 250,000 clones, roughly 82% occurring once. Specimen: PBMCs or T cells enriched from blood (not recorded which). The chain links TRBV6-6 to TRBJ1-1; no clear D gene. The sequence derives from a man aged 40-49 years who had recovered from COVID-19. The CDR3, as DNA: TGTGCCAGCAGTGGACGTGCGGGGAACACTGAAGCTTTCTTT. The encoded protein is CASSGRAGNTEAFF.